The 20 T cell receptor beta chains listed next were all sequenced from one sample in a study of breast tumors, draining lymph nodes, adjacent tissues. Via MiXCR, TCRdb re-called the multiplex PCR reads, giving one row per CDR3 protein. Here the sample spans roughly 80,000 distinct CDR3 sequences, about 20% being singletons. Samples came from axillary lymph nodes draining the breast cancer. Sequencing input: axillary lymph node tissue. The receptors originated from a female donor with breast cancer. Some clones in this sample may be carry-over from other donors' samples.

This rearrangement joins TRBV12-3 or TRBV12-4 to TRBJ1-1; D is perhaps TRBD1 (5 bases). Trimming removed 6 bases from V and 1 base from J, with 12 bases in between. The CDR3 is 14 amino acids. The CDR3 nucleotides read TGTGCCAGCAGATACATTGGGGGGAACACTGAAGCTTTCTTT. This sequence encodes CASRYIGGNTEAFF.

This clonotype has ten or more counts. V gene TRBV19 combines with J gene TRBJ1-2; D is perhaps TRBD1 (5 bases). The germline V gene has CDR1 LNHDA and CDR2 SQIVND (reference sequence). The CDR3 runs 8 residues. CDR3 sequence reads: CASGGYTF. CDR3 DNA sequence: TGTGCGAGTGGGGGGTACACCTTC.

This clonotype was picked up many times. The chain joins TRBV20-1 to TRBJ2-1; 9 nucleotides align to TRBD2. V lost 1 base and J lost 6; bases outside the gene matches: 10. CDR3 length equals 16 residues. In germline, CDR1 is DFQATT, CDR2 SNEGSKA (reference sequence). CDR3 DNA sequence: TGCAGTGCTAGAGGACCGAGTAGCGGGAGTGTCAATGAGCAGTTCTTC. This translates into CSARGPSSGSVNEQFF.

The chain links TRBV28 to TRBJ2-1; possible D gene TRBD1, 6 bases. The V gene's germline CDR1 is MDHEN and CDR2 SYDVKM. Trimming took 7 bases from V and 6 from J, leaving 19 bases between them. The CDR3 contains 15 residues. CDR3 loop: CASTILGARVNEQFF. CDR3 coding DNA: TGTGCCAGCACCATACTGGGGGCGCGGGTCAATGAGCAGTTCTTC.

This clonotype has a count of ten or more. The V and J genes are TRBV7-9 and TRBJ2-5; D call uncertain. The V end was cut by 0 bases, the J end by 5 bases, with 7 bases between. The CDR3 is 13 amino acids. The germline gives CDR1 SEHNR, CDR2 FQNEAQ (reference sequence). CDR3 in amino acids: CASSLAGRETQYF. The CDR3 coding sequence is TGTGCCAGCAGCTTAGCGGGCCGGGAGACCCAGTACTTC. Based on the CDR3 plus reference TRBV7-9 and TRBJ2-5, the full variable domain is DTGVSQNPRHKITKRGQNVTFRCDPISEHNRLYWYRQTLGQGPEFLTYFQNEAQLEKSRLLSDRFSAERPKGSFSTLEIQRTEQGDSAMYLCASSLAGRETQYFGPGTRLLVL.

This clonotype was seen at least ten times. The CDR3 DNA sequence: TGCAGTGCTCCGGGACAGGGAAGATATGGCTACACCTTC. Translating it yields CSAPGQGRYGYTF. V gene TRBV20-1 combines with J gene TRBJ1-2; 9 nucleotides align to TRBD1. The length of the CDR3 is 13 residues. Germline trimming cut 5 bases from V and 5 bases from J; bases unmatched to any gene: 6. Germline V gene data show CDR1 as DFQATT and CDR2 as SNEGSKA (reference sequence).

CDR3: CASSPGTLGGAFF. The CDR3 nucleotides are TGTGCCAGCAGCCCGGGGACTTTGGGGGGAGCTTTCTTT. This rearrangement joins TRBV5-6 to TRBJ1-1, with D perhaps matching TRBD1 (5 bases). CDR1 and CDR2 (germline): SGHDT, YYEEEE. The CDR3 is 13 residues long. Trimming removed 4 bases at V and 10 bases at J, with 17 bases between.

This clonotype was detected a few times. The chain combines TRBV11-3 with TRBJ2-5; 7 positions agree with TRBD1. This CDR3 contains 15 residues. The germline V gene has CDR1 SGHNT and CDR2 YENEEA. With 6 bases clipped from V and 5 bases from J, the junction kept 12 bases outside the gene matches. The CDR3: CASSPTGRFGETQYF. DNA of the CDR3: TGTGCCAGCAGTCCGACAGGGAGATTTGGGGAGACCCAGTACTTC.

This clonotype was counted many times. The gene calls are TRBV9 and TRBJ2-2; 15 bases align to TRBD2. Germline-derived CDR1 and CDR2 are SGDLS and YYNGEE. V lost 3 bases to trimming and J lost 2 bases; unmatched junction nucleotides: 5. CDR3 length: 18 residues. CDR3 residues: CASSAGTSGRTNTGELFF. The CDR3 coding sequence is TGTGCCAGCAGCGCAGGGACTAGCGGGAGGACTAACACCGGGGAGCTGTTTTTT.

Only one count was recorded for this clonotype. This chain uses TRBV28 with TRBJ1-2, with D uncertain. The germline V and J ends were trimmed by 8 bases and 2 bases, with 12 bases remaining between them. Germline V CDR1 and CDR2: MDHEN, SYDVKM. This CDR3 has 13 residues. CDR3 DNA: TGTGCCAGCTTCAACAGACAAAACTATGGCTACACCTTC. Its protein is CASFNRQNYGYTF.

This clonotype was counted ten times or more. The chain recombines TRBV7-2 with TRBJ2-3; 8 nucleotides match TRBD1. The CDR3 totals 14 residues. Looked up from germline, CDR1 is SGHTA and CDR2 is FQGNSA. V shed 4 bases and J 2 bases; nucleotides not matched to a gene: 2. CDR3 residues: CASSWGQATDTQYF. The DNA for the CDR3 is TGTGCCAGCAGCTGGGGACAGGCCACAGATACGCAGTATTTT.

Turning to this clonotype: A much larger clone lies one base from this, so it may be a read error. The genes are TRBV11-2 and TRBJ2-2, with 7 nucleotides matching TRBD2. This CDR3 comprises 15 residues. The germline CDR1 and CDR2 sequences are SGHAT and FQNNGV. The CDR3 nucleotides are TGTCCCAGCAGCCGTCCAGCGGGAACTGCCGGGGAGCTGTTTTTT. Its translation: CPSSRPAGTAGELFF.

This clonotype was counted many times. This CDR3 reads CASSPQPPRNTGELFF. The CDR3 bases are TGTGCCAGCAGCCCTCAGCCTCCGAGGAACACCGGGGAGCTGTTTTTT. The J gene is TRBJ2-2, the V gene TRBV7-3; D remains unclear. The CDR3 consists of 16 residues. Germline V CDR1 and CDR2: SGHTA, FQGTGA. V was pared by 5 bases and J by 1 base, with 14 bases between.

On this clonotype itself: A much larger clone lies a single base off, so this may be a read error. The chain couples TRBV7-8 to TRBJ2-1; TRBD2 is a possible D gene (5 bases). Germline-derived CDR1 and CDR2 are SGHVS and FQNEAQ. The CDR3 extends over 16 amino acids. CDR3 in DNA: TGTGCCAGCAGCTTAGTGGCGGGTAGCTCCTACAATGAGCAGTCCTTC. This encodes CASSLVAGSSYNEQSF.

This clonotype was seen repeatedly, ten times or more. The V and J genes are TRBV19 and TRBJ1-2; 8 bases align to TRBD1. Looked up from germline, CDR1 is LNHDA and CDR2 is SQIVND (reference sequence). The CDR3 is 15 amino acids. V was clipped by 3 bases and J by 7 bases; unmatched bases: 10. As DNA, the CDR3 is TGTGCCAGTAGTATCATCGGAGCAGGGGGCGGTGGCTACACCTTC. Protein sequence: CASSIIGAGGGGYTF.

This clonotype was seen at least ten times. The chain's CDR3 is CSAGAGLGTDTQYF. The CDR3 nucleotides are TGCAGTGCTGGCGCGGGGTTGGGGACAGATACGCAGTATTTT. The chain uses TRBV20-1 and TRBJ2-3, with D perhaps TRBD2 (6 bases). The length of the CDR3 is 14 residues. CDR1 is DFQATT and CDR2 is SNEGSKA in the germline V gene (reference sequence). V was trimmed by 5 bases and J by 3 bases, leaving 15 bases between them.

In its sample, this clonotype was seen many times. The gene calls are TRBV28 and TRBJ2-7; D gene uncertain. Germline CDR1 reads MDHEN; CDR2 reads SYDVKM. The CDR3 has 13 amino acids. V shed 5 bases and J shed 1 base, with 9 bases lying between them. The CDR3 sequence: CASSPVQSYEQYF. The CDR3 nucleotides are TGTGCCAGCAGTCCCGTACAGTCCTACGAGCAGTACTTC. The full variable domain, rest sourced from reference TRBV28 and TRBJ2-7, is DVKVTQSSRYLVKRTGEKVFLECVQDMDHENMFWYRQDPGLGLRLIYFSYDVKMKEKGDIPEGYSVSREKKERFSLILESASTNQTSMYLCASSPVQSYEQYFGPGTRLTVT.

This clonotype was detected many times. J is TRBJ1-3 and V is TRBV7-9; no definite D call. Germline CDR1 and CDR2: SEHNR and FQNEAQ (reference sequence). The V end was cut by 2 bases, the J end by 6 bases, with 11 bases between. The CDR3 length is 14 residues. The CDR3 region is CASSLSRSENTIYF. The CDR3 coding sequence is TGTGCCAGCAGCTTATCCAGGTCAGAAAACACCATATATTTT.

This clonotype was recorded at least ten times. The rearrangement links TRBV2 to TRBJ2-1; 8 bases match TRBD1. This CDR3 spans 14 amino acids. Germline CDR1 SNHLY, CDR2 FYNNEI. The trim removed 7 bases at V and 9 bases at J, leaving 11 bases unmatched. The CDR3 coding sequence is TGTGCCAGCAAGCGGACAGGGCAGAGGAGTGAGCAGTTCTTC. Translating it yields CASKRTGQRSEQFF.

This rearrangement joins TRBV30 to TRBJ1-6; D gene ambiguous. The germline CDR1 and CDR2 sequences are GTSNPN and SVGIG (reference sequence). The CDR3 has 14 amino acids. V lost 0 bases, J lost 7 bases, and 10 bases lay in between. The CDR3 region has the DNA TGTGCCTGGAGTGTAGGCGAGGCGAATTCACCCCTCCACTTT. This codes for CAWSVGEANSPLHF. The full variable domain, its missing parts supplied by reference TRBV30 and TRBJ1-6, is SQTIHQWPATLVQPVGSPLSLECTVEGTSNPNLYWYRQAAGRGLQLLFYSVGIGQISSEVPQNLSASRPQDRQFILSSKKLLLSDSGFYLCAWSVGEANSPLHFGNGTRLTVT.